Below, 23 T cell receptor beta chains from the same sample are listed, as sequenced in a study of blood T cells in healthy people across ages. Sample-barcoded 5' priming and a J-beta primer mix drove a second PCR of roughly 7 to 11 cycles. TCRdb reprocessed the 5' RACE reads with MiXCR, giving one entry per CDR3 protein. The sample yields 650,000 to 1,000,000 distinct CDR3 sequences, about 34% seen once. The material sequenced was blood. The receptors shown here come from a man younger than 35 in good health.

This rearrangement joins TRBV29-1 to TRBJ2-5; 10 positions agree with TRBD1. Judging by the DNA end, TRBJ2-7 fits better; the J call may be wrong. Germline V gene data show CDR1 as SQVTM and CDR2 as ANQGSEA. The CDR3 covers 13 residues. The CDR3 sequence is CSVGMGQGTEQYF. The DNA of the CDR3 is TGCAGCGTTGGAATGGGACAGGGGACCGAGCAGTACTTC.

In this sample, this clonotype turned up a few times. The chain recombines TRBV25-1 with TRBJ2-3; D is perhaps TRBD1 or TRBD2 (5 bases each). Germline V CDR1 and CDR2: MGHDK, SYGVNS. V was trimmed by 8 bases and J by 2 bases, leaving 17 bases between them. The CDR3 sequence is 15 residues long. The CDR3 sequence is CASLNGDRPTDTQYF. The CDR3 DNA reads TGTGCCAGCCTAAATGGGGACCGACCCACAGATACGCAGTATTTT. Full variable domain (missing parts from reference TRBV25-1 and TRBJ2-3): EADIYQTPRYLVIGTGKKITLECSQTMGHDKMYWYQQDPGMELHLIHYSYGVNSTEKGDLSSESTVSRIRTEHFPLTLESARPSHTSQYLCASLNGDRPTDTQYFGPGTRLTVL.

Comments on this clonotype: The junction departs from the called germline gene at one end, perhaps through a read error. The CDR3 protein is CAGSPAGTANSPLHF. The CDR3 DNA sequence: TGTGCCGGCAGCCCTGCCGGGACAGCGAATTCACCCCTCCACTTT. The chain joins TRBV7-8 to TRBJ1-6; TRBD1 aligns across 7 bases. CDR1 SGHVS and CDR2 FQNEAQ come from the germline V gene. The CDR3 is 15 amino acids.

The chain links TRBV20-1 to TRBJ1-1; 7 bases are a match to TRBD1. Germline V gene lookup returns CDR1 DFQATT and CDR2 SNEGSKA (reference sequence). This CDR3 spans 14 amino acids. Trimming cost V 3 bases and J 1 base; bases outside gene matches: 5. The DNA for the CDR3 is TGCAGTGCTAGGGGGGACAGCTGGAACACTGAAGCTTTCTTT. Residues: CSARGDSWNTEAFF.

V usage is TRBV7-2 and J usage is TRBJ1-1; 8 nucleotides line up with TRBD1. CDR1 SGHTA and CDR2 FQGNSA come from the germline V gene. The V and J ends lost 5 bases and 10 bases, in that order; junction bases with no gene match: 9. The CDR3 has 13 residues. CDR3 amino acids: CASSQTGESLAFF. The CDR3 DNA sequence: TGTGCCAGCAGCCAGACAGGGGAGAGCTTAGCTTTCTTT.

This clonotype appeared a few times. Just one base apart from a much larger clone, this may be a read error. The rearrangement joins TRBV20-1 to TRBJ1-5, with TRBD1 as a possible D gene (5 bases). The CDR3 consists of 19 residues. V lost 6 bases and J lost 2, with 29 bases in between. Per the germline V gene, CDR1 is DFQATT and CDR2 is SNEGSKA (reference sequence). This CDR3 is CSAVTQVKPRTYRNQPQHF. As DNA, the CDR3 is TGCAGTGCAGTCACCCAAGTCAAACCCAGGACATACCGCAATCAGCCCCAGCATTTT.

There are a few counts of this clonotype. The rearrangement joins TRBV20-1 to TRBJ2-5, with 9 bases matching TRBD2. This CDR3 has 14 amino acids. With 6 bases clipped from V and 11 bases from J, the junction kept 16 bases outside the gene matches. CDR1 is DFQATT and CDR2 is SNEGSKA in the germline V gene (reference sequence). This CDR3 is CSAAGLAVGNEQYF. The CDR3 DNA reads TGCAGTGCGGCGGGACTAGCCGTCGGCAATGAGCAGTACTTC.

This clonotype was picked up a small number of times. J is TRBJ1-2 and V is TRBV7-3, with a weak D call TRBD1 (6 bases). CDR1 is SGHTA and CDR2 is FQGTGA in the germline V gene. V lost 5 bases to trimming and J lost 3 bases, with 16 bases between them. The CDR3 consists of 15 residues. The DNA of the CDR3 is TGTGCCAGCAGCGGACACAGGGCCGGTCACTATGGCTACACCTTC. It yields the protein CASSGHRAGHYGYTF.

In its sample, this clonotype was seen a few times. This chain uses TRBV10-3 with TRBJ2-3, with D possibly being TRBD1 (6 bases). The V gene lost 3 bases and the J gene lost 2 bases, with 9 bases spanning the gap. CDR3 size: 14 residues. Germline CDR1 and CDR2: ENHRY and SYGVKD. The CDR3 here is CAISDPGHTDTQYF. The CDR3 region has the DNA TGTGCCATCAGTGATCCGGGACACACAGATACGCAGTATTTT.

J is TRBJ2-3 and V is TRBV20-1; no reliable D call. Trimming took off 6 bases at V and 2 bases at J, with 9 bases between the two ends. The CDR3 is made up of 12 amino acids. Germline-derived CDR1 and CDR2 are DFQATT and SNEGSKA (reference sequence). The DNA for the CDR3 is TGCAGTGCCTTAAGCATCACAGATACGCAGTATTTT. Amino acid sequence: CSALSITDTQYF.

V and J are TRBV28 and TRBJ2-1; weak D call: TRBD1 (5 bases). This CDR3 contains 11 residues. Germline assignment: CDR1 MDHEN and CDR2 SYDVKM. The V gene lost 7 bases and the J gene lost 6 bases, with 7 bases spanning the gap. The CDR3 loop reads CASTGINEQFF. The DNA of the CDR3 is TGTGCCAGCACAGGGATCAATGAGCAGTTCTTC.

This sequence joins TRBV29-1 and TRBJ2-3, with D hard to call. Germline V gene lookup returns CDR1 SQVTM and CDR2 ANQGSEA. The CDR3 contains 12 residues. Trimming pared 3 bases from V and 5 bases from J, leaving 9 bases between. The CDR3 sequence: CSVELTEDTQYF. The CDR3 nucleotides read TGCAGCGTTGAGCTAACCGAAGATACGCAGTATTTT.

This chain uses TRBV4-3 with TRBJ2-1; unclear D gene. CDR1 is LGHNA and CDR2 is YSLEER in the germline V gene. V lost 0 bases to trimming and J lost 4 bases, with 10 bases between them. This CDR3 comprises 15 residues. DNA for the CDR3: TGCGCCAGCAGCCAAGAGGGGTCCGGTTACAATGAGCAGTTCTTC. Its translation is CASSQEGSGYNEQFF.

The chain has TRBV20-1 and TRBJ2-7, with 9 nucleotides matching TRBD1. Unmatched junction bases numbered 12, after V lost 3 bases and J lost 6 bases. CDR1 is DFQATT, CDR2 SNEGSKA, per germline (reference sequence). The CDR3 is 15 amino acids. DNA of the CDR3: TGCAGTGCTAGCCCTGACCGGGACAGGGCTCGCGAGCAGTACTTC. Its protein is CSASPDRDRAREQYF.

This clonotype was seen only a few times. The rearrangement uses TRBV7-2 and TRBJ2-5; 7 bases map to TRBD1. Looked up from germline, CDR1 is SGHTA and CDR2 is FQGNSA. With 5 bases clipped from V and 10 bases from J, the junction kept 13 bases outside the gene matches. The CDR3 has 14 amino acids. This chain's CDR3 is CASSTQTGKKNQYF. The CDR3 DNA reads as TGTGCCAGCAGCACGCAGACAGGGAAGAAGAACCAGTACTTC.

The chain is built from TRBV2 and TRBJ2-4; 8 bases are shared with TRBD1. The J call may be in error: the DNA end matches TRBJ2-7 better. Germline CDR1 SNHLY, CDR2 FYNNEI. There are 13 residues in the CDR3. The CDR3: CASRTGEVYEQYF. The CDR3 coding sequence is TGTGCCAGCAGGACAGGGGAAGTGTACGAGCAGTACTTC.

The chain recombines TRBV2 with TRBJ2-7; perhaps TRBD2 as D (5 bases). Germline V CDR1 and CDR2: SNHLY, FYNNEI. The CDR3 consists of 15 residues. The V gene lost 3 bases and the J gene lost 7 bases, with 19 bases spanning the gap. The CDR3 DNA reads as TGTGCCAGCAGTGACATGCCTCGTTTAGCGTATGAGCAGTACTTC. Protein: CASSDMPRLAYEQYF.

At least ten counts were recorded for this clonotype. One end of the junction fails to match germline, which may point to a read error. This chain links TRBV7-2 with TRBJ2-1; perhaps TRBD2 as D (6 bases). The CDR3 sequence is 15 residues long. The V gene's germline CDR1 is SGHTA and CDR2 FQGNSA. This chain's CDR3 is CASSLAGTSYNEQFF. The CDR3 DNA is TGTGCCAGCAGCCTAGCCGGGACTTCCTACAATGAGCAGTTCTTC.

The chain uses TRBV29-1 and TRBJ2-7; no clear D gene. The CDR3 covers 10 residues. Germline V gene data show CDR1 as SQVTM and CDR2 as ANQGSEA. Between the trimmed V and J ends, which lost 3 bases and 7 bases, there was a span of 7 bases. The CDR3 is CSVEWGEQYF. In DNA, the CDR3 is TGCAGCGTTGAGTGGGGTGAGCAGTACTTC.

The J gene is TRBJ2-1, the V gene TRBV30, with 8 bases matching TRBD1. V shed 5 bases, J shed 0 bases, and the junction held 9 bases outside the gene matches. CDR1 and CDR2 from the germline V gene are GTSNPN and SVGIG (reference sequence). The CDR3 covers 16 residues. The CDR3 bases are TGTGCCTGGGGACAGGGAGTTACCGTCTCCTACAATGAGCAGTTCTTC. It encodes CAWGQGVTVSYNEQFF.

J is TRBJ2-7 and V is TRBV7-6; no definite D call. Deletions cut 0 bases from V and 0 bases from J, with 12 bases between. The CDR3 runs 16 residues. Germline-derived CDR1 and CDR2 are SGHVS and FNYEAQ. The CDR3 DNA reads TGTGCCAGCAGCTTAGCTGGCCAGACCCGCTCCTACGAGCAGTACTTC. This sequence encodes CASSLAGQTRSYEQYF.

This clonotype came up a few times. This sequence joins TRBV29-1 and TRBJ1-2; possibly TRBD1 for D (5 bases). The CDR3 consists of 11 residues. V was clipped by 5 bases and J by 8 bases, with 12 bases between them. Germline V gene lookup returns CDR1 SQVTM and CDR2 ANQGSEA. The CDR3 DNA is TGCAGCGTTTCCAGGGTCGAGGGCTACACCTTC. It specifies CSVSRVEGYTF.

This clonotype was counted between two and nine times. DNA of the CDR3: TGTGCCAGCGCCTCCGGGCAGAACACTGAAGCTTTCTTT. Protein: CASASGQNTEAFF. The chain links TRBV6-5 to TRBJ1-1; D is ambiguous. V lost 8 bases and J 1 base, leaving 11 bases between the germline ends. Looked up from germline, CDR1 is MNHEY and CDR2 is SVGAGI. This CDR3 comprises 13 residues.